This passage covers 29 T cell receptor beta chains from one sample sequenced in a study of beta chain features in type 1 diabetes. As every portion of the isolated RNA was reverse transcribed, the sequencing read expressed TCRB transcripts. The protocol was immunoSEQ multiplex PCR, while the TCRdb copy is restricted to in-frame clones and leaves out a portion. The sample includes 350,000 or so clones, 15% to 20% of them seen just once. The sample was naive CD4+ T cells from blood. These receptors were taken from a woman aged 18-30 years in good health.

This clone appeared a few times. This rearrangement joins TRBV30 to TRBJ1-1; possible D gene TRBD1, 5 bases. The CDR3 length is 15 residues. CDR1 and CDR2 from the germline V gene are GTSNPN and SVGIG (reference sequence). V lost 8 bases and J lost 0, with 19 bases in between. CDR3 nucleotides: TGTGCCCTTCTCCCAAGGGGTGGGTTGAACACTGAAGCTTTCTTT. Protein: CALLPRGGLNTEAFF.

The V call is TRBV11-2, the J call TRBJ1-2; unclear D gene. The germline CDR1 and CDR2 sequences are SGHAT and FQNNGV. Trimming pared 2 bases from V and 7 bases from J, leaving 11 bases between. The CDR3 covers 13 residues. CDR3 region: CASSLSGVSGYTF. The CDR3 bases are TGTGCCAGCAGCTTATCTGGTGTGAGTGGCTACACCTTC. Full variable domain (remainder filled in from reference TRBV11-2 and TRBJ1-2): EAGVAQSPRYKIIEKRQSVAFWCNPISGHATLYWYQQILGQGPKLLIQFQNNGVVDDSQLPKDRFSAERLKGVDSTLKIQPAKLEDSAVYLCASSLSGVSGYTFGSGTRLTVV.

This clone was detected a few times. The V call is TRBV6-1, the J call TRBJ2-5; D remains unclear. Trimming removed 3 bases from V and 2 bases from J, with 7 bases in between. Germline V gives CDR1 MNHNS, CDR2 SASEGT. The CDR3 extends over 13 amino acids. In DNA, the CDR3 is TGTGCCAGCAGTGAGGCGGAACAAGAGACCCAGTACTTC. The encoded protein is CASSEAEQETQYF.

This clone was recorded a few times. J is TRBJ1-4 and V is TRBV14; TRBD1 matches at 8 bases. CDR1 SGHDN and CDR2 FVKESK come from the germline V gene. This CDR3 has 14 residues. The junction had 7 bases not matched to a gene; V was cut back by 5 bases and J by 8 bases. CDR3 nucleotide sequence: TGTGCCAGCAGCGAAATTGGACAGGGAGAAAAACTGTTTTTT. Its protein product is CASSEIGQGEKLFF.

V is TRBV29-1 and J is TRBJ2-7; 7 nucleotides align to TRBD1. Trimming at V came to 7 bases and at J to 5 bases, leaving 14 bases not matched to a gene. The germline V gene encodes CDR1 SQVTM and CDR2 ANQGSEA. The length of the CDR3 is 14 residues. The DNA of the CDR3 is TGCAGCGCGAAGACAGGGCCTTTTCTCAACGAGCAGTACTTC. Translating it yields CSAKTGPFLNEQYF.

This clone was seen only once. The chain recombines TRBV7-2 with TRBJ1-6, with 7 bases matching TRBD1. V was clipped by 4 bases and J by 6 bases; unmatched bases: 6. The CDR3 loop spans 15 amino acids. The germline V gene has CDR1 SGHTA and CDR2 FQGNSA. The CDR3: CASSWGQSLNSPLHF. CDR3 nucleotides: TGTGCCAGCAGCTGGGGACAGAGTCTTAATTCACCCCTCCACTTT.

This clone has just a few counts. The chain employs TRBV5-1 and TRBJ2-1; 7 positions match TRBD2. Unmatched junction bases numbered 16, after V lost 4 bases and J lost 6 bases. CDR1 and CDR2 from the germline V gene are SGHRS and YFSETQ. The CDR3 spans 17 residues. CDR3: CASSLRTRTDGGNEQFF. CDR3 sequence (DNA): TGCGCCAGCAGCCTACGGACTAGAACCGACGGAGGCAATGAGCAGTTCTTC.

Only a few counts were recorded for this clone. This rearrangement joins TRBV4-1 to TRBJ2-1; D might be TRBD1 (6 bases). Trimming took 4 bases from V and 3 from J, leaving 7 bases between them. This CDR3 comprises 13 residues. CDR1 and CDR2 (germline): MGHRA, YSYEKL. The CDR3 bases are TGCGCCAGCAGCCCAGGGGACTACAATGAGCAGTTCTTC. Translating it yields CASSPGDYNEQFF.

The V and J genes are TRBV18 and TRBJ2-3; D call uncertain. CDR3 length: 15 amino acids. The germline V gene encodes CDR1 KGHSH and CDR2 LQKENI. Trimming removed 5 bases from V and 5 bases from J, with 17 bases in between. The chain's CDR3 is CASSTDQISQDTQYF. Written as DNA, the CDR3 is TGTGCCAGCTCAACAGACCAGATTTCGCAAGATACGCAGTATTTT. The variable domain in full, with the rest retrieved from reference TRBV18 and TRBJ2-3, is NAGVMQNPRHLVRRRGQEARLRCSPMKGHSHVYWYRQLPEEGLKFMVYLQKENIIDESGMPKERFSAEFPKEGPSILRIQQVVRGDSAAYFCASSTDQISQDTQYFGPGTRLTVL.

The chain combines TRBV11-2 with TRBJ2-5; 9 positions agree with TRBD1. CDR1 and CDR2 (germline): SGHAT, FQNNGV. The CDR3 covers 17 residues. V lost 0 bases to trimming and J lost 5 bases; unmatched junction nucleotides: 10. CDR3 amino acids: CASSLDSTTGGGETQYF. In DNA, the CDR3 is TGTGCCAGCAGCTTAGACTCGACAACAGGGGGCGGGGAGACCCAGTACTTC.

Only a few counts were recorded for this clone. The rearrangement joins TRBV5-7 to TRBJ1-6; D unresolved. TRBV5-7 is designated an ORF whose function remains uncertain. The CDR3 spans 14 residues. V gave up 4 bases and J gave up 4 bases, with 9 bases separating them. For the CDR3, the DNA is TGTGCCAGCAGCCCGTACGGTTATAATTCACCCCTCCACTTT. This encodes CASSPYGYNSPLHF.

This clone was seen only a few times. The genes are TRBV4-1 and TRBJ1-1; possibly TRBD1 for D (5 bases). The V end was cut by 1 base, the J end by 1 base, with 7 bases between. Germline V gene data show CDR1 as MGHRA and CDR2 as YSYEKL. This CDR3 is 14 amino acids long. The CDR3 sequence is CASSQVGRNTEAFF. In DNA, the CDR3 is TGCGCCAGCAGCCAAGTGGGGCGGAACACTGAAGCTTTCTTT.

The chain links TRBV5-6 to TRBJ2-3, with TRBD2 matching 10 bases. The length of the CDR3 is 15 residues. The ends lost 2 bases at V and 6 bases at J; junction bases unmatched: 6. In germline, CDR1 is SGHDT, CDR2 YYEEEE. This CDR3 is CASSLRLAGSDTQYF. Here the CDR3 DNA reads TGTGCCAGCAGCTTAAGACTAGCGGGCTCGGATACGCAGTATTTT.

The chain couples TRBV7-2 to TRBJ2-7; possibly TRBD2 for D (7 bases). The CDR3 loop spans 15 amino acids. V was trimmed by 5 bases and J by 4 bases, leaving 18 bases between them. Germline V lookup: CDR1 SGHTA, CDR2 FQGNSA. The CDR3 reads CASSRTGGDVYEQYF. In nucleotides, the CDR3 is TGTGCCAGCAGCCGGACGGGGGGCGACGTTTACGAGCAGTACTTC.

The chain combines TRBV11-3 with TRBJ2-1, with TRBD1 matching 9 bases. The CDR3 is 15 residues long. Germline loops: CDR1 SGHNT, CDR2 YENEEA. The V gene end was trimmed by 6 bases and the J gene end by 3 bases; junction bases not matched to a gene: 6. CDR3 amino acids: CASRFRDRDYNEQFF. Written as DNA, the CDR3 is TGTGCCAGCAGGTTTCGGGACAGGGACTACAATGAGCAGTTCTTC.

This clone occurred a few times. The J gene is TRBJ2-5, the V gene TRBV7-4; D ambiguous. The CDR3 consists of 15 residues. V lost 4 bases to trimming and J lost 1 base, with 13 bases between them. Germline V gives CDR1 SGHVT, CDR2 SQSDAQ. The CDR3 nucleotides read TGTGCCAGCAGCTCCGAATGCCGGTCCCAAGAGACCCAGTACTTC. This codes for CASSSECRSQETQYF.

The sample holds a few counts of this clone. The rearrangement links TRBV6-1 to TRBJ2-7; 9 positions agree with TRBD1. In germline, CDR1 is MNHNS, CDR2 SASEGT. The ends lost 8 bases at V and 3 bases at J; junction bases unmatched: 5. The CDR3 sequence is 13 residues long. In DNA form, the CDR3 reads TGTGCCAGCCCAGGGACAGGGATCTACGAGCAGTACTTC. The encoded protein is CASPGTGIYEQYF.

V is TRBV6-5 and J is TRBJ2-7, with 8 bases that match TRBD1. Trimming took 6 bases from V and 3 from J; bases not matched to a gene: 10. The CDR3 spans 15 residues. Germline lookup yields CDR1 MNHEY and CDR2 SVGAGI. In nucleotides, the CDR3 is TGTGCCAGCAGACCACAGGGGGTCATTGGCTACGAGCAGTACTTC. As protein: CASRPQGVIGYEQYF.

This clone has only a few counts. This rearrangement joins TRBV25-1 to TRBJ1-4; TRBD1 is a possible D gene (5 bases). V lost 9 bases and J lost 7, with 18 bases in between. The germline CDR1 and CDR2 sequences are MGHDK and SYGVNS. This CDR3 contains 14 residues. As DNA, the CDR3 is TGTGCCAGTTCTAACGCGGGCGGGGGTGAAAAACTGTTTTTT. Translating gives CASSNAGGGEKLFF.

The DNA for the CDR3 is TGTGCCAGTAGGAGTCAACAGGCAATACACACTGAAGCTTTCTTT. Its translation: CASRSQQAIHTEAFF. The chain employs TRBV19 and TRBJ1-1, with D tentatively TRBD1 (5 bases). CDR1 LNHDA and CDR2 SQIVND come from the germline V gene (reference sequence). The CDR3 has 15 residues. The V end lost 6 bases, the J end lost 3 bases, and 17 bases lay between the germline ends.

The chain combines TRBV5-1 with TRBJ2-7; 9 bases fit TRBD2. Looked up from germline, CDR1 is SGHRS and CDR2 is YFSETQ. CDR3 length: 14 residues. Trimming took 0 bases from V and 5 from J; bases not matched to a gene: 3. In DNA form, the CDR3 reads TGCGCCAGCAGCTTGGCTAGCGGGAATGACGAGCAGTACTTC. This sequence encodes CASSLASGNDEQYF.

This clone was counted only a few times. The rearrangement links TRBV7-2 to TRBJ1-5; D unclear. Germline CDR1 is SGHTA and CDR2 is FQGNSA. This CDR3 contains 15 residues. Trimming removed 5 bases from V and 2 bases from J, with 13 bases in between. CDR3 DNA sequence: TGTGCCAGCAGCCGTGGTGCAGATGGCAATCAGCCCCAGCATTTT. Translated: CASSRGADGNQPQHF.

The CDR3 DNA reads TGTGCCAGCAGTGCGGGCTACGAGCAGTACTTC. Its protein product is CASSAGYEQYF. The chain joins TRBV2 to TRBJ2-7, with D unclear. The CDR3 loop spans 11 amino acids. The germline gives CDR1 SNHLY, CDR2 FYNNEI. The germline V and J ends were trimmed by 4 bases and 3 bases, with 4 bases remaining between them.

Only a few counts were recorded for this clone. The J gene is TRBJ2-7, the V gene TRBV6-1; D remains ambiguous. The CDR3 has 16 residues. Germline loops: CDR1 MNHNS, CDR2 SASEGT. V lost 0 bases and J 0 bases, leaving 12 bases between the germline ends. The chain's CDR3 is CASSEAPNPSSYEQYF. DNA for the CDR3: TGTGCCAGCAGTGAAGCCCCCAACCCGAGCTCCTACGAGCAGTACTTC.

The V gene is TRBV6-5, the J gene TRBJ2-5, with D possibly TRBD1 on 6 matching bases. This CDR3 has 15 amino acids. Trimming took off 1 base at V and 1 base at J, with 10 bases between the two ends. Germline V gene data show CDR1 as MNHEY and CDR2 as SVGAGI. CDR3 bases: TGTGCCAGCAGTTACTGGGGACACCTCCAAGAGACCCAGTACTTC. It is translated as CASSYWGHLQETQYF.

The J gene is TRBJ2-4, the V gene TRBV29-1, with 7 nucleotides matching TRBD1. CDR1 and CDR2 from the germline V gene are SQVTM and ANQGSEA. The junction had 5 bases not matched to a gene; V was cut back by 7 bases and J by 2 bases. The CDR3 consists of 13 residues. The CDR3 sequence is CSGRQGSKNIQYF. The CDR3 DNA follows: TGCAGCGGCCGACAGGGATCCAAAAACATTCAGTACTTC. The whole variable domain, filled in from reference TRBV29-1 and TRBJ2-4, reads SAVISQKPSRDICQRGTSLTIQCQVDSQVTMMFWYRQQPGQSLTLIATANQGSEATYESGFVIDKFPISRPNLTFSTLTVSNMSPEDSSIYLCSGRQGSKNIQYFGAGTRLSVL.

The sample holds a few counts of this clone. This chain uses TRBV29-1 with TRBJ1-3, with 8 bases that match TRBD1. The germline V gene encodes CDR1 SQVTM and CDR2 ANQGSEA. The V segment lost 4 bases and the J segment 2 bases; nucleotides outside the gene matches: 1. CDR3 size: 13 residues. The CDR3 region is CSVGTGTGNTIYF. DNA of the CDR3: TGCAGCGTTGGGACAGGGACTGGAAACACCATATATTTT. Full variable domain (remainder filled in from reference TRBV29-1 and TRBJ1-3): SAVISQKPSRDICQRGTSLTIQCQVDSQVTMMFWYRQQPGQSLTLIATANQGSEATYESGFVIDKFPISRPNLTFSTLTVSNMSPEDSSIYLCSVGTGTGNTIYFGEGSWLTVV.

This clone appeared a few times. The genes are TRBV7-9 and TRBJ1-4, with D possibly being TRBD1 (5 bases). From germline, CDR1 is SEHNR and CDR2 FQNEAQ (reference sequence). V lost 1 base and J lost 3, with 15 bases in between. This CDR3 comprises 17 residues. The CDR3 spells CASSLVGQGRSNEKLFF. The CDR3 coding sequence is TGTGCCAGCAGCTTAGTGGGCCAGGGAAGATCTAATGAAAAACTGTTTTTT.

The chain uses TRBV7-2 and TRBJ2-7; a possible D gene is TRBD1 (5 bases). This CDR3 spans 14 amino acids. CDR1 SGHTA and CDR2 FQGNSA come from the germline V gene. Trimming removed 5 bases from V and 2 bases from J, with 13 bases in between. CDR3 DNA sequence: TGTGCCAGCAGCCCTACCGCAGGGCCCTACGAGCAGTACTTC. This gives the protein CASSPTAGPYEQYF.